The T cell receptor beta chain under discussion was sequenced for a study of response to subunit inactivated influenza vaccine. General study results and limits: There was a suggestion from the authors that each seasonal influenza vaccination recruits few new T cells.

This clonotype was observed at least ten times. Its antigen is unknown. TCRdb re-called the RT-PCR reads with MiXCR, one entry per CDR3 protein. The sample consists of some 480,000 distinct CDR3 sequences, approximately 11% of them appearing once. This CDR3 is built from 12 residues. V was trimmed by 8 bases and J by 6 bases, leaving 11 bases between them. Per the germline V gene, CDR1 is SNHLY and CDR2 is FYNNEI. V and J are TRBV2 and TRBJ1-5, with D unclear. This clonotype was sampled from a man aged 50 to 59 who received an inactivated influenza vaccine. The source material was PBMCs from blood, sampled 45 days after vaccination. The CDR3 spells CASRGYGQPQHF. CDR3 nucleotide sequence: TGTGCCAGCCGGGGTTACGGTCAGCCCCAGCATTTT.